What follows are 3 T cell receptor beta chains derived from one specimen sequenced in a study of T cell repertoires in cytomegalovirus infection (dated by TCRdb to the late 2010s). The sequencer was an Illumina HiSeq 1500. TCRdb redid the processing of the public reads, applying fastp at Q25 and MiXCR, and retained in-frame beta chains. Each record represents a unique CDR3 protein, reported with the most common genes and DNA among its rows. The sample table records about 150,000 distinct CDR3 sequences; about 20% of these occur just once. Jointly, the top ten make up 10% to 11% of the sample. Sequencing used PBMCs. These receptors were collected from a human donor in good health (CMV status not recorded). Some clones in this sample may be carry-over from other donors' samples.

This clonotype was seen only a few times. The chain employs TRBV28 and TRBJ2-7; 7 nucleotides align to TRBD2. The germline gives CDR1 MDHEN, CDR2 SYDVKM. The length of the CDR3 is 14 residues. V shed 5 bases, J shed 0 bases, and the junction held 4 bases outside the gene matches. This CDR3 reads CASSHPGGSYEQYF. CDR3 bases: TGTGCCAGCAGTCACCCGGGGGGCTCCTACGAGCAGTACTTC.

Only a few counts were recorded for this clonotype. The genes are TRBV6-5 and TRBJ1-5; D ambiguous. Germline V gives CDR1 MNHEY, CDR2 SVGAGI. This CDR3 is built from 13 residues. With 0 bases removed from V and 6 bases from J, the gap between germline ends came to 6 bases. CDR3 DNA: TGTGCCAGCAGTTACTCTTGGGGTCAGCCCCAGCATTTT. It specifies CASSYSWGQPQHF.

This clonotype was recorded many times. The CDR3 bases are TGTGCCAGCAGCTTGAATAGGGTCAATCAGCCCCAGCATTTT. This translates into CASSLNRVNQPQHF. The chain has TRBV7-2 and TRBJ1-5; D unresolved. The CDR3 sequence is 14 residues long. Per germline, CDR1 SGHTA and CDR2 FQGNSA. Trimming stripped 3 bases from V and 3 bases from J, with 9 bases between.